This TCR beta chain was identified during a study of blood T cell repertoires in COVID-19. The CDR3 length is 16 residues. Germline V lookup: CDR1 GTSNPN, CDR2 SVGIG (reference sequence). V lost 2 bases, J lost 0 bases, and 14 bases lay in between. Profiled with immunoSEQ multiplex PCR; TCRdb holds only in-frame clones, not every one. The data show more than 250,000 clones, approximately 88% seen once. The specimen was peripheral blood. The receptor was isolated from a woman younger than 45 with COVID-19, enrolled during active disease. V gene TRBV30 combines with J gene TRBJ2-1; weak D call: TRBD2 (5 bases). CDR3 sequence reads: CAWSPPRGVSYNEQFF. The CDR3 coding sequence is TGTGCCTGGAGTCCCCCACGGGGAGTCTCCTACAATGAGCAGTTCTTC.